This TCR beta chain was sequenced in a study of early T cells in non-severe SARS-CoV-2 infection. Unique molecular identifiers were attached to individual cDNA molecules. TCRdb re-called the 5' RACE reads through MiXCR, storing one row per CDR3 protein. The profile shows approximately 32,000 distinct CDR3 sequences, 4% to 5% of them singletons. In its sample, this clonotype was seen many times. Germline loops: CDR1 MNHEY, CDR2 SMNVEV (reference sequence). Trimming removed 0 bases from V and 8 bases from J, with 10 bases in between. This CDR3 spans 13 amino acids. The TCR was taken from an adult who was a healthcare worker with PCR-confirmed SARS-CoV-2 infection or an uninfected control (not recorded which). This rearrangement joins TRBV27 to TRBJ1-1; D uncertain. The specimen was whole blood. The CDR3: CASSLSVLGEAFF. The CDR3 DNA follows: TGTGCCAGCAGTTTATCGGTCCTGGGGGAAGCTTTCTTT.